The T cell receptor beta chain described here comes from a study of glioma-infiltrating T cells after dendritic cell vaccination. Study as a whole: Dendritic cells derived from monocytes and pulsed with autologous tumor lysate formed the vaccine.

On this clone: Other nucleotide sequences in the sample specify the same CDR3.

There are 18 residues in the CDR3. The germline CDR1 and CDR2 sequences are LNHNV and YYDKDF (reference sequence). V lost 1 base and J 6 bases, leaving 19 bases between the germline ends. Data came from immunoSEQ multiplex PCR; TCRdb stores just in-frame clones and leaves some out. Here the sample spans approximately 36,000 clones, about 80% being singletons. The sequence came from a human donor with glioblastoma. This sequence joins TRBV15 and TRBJ1-6; no reliable D call. The sequencing used blood, collected before dendritic cell vaccination. CDR3: CATSRVSLAGFFNSPLHF. Written as DNA, the CDR3 is TGTGCCACCAGCAGAGTATCACTGGCGGGGTTCTTTAATTCACCCCTCCACTTT. The full variable domain, with the rest looked up from reference TRBV15 and TRBJ1-6, is DAMVIQNPRYQVTQFGKPVTLSCSQTLNHNVMYWYQQKSSQAPKLLFHYYDKDFNNEADTPDNFQSRRPNTSFCFLDIRSPGLGDTAMYLCATSRVSLAGFFNSPLHFGNGTRLTVT.